The TCR beta chain described here comes from a study of graft-versus-host responses after intestinal transplantation. On the study more broadly: Each transplant was multivisceral, liver-intestinal, or isolated intestinal. Anti-thymocyte globulin induction preceded about 3 years of tacrolimus and steroid maintenance in all recipients.

Concerning this clone: Its antigen is unknown.

Here immunoSEQ multiplex PCR was the method, and the copy in TCRdb shows in-frame clones only, minus some. The sample has almost 55,000 clones, more than 80% seen once; the top ten hold 5% to 7%. Regarding the study as a whole: Recipient marrow held GvH clones, some first seen in ileum or blood. High graft-versus-host to host-versus-graft clonal ratios were found in allografts of patients who had graft-donor T cell macrochimerism.

The CDR3 contains 15 residues. Germline-derived CDR1 and CDR2 are MNHEY and SMNVEV (reference sequence). Trimming removed 2 bases from V and 2 bases from J; junction bases left unmatched: 2. Material: PBMCs, obtained roughly 660 days after intestinal transplant. This TCR was recovered from a human patient who received an intestinal transplant, so some T cells may come from the graft donor. The gene calls are TRBV27 and TRBJ2-7, with 11 bases lining up with TRBD2. The CDR3 here is CASSLIAGGPYEQYF. The CDR3 region has the DNA TGTGCCAGCAGTTTAATAGCGGGGGGGCCCTACGAGCAGTACTTC.